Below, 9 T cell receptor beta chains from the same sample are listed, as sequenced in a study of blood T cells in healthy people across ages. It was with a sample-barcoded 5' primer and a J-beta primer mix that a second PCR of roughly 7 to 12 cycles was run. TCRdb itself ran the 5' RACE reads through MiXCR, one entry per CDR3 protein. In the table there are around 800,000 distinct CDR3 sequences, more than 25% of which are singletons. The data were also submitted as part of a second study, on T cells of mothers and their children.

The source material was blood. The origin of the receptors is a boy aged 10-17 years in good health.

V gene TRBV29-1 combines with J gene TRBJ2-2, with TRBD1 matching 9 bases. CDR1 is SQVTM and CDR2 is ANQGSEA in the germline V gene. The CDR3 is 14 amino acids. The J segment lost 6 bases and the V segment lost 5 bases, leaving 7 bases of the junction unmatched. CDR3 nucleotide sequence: TGCAGCGTTCCAAAGGGGACAGGGCCCGGGGAGCTGTTTTTT. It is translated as CSVPKGTGPGELFF.

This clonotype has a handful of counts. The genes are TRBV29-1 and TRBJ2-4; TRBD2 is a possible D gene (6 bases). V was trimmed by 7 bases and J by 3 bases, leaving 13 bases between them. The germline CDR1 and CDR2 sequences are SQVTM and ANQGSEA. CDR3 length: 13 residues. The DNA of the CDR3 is TGCAGCGCCACCGGGACTTACAAAAACATTCAGTACTTC. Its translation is CSATGTYKNIQYF.

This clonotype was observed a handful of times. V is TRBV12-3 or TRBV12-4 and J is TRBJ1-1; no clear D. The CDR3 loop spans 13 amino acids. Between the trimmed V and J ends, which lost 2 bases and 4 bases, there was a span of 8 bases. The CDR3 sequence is CASSLTGLTEAFF. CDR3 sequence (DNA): TGTGCCAGCAGTTTAACCGGCCTCACTGAAGCTTTCTTT.

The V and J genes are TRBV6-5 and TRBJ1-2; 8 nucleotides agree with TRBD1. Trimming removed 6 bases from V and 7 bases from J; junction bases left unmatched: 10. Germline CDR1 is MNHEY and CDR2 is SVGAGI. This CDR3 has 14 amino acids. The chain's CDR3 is CASRSGGMSAGYTF. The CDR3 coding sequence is TGTGCCAGCAGGTCAGGGGGCATGTCGGCTGGCTACACCTTC.

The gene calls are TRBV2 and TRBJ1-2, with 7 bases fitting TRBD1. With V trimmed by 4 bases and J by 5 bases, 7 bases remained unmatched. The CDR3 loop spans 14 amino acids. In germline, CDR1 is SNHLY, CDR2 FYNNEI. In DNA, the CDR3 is TGTGCCAGCAGTGGAGCGTCCAGGGGGTATGGCTACACCTTC. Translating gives CASSGASRGYGYTF.

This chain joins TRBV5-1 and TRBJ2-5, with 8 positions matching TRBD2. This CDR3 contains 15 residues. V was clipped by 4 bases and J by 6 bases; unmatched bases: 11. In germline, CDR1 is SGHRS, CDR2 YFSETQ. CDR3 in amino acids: CASSTFSGEEQTQYF. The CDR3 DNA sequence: TGCGCCAGCAGCACCTTTAGCGGGGAGGAACAGACCCAGTACTTC. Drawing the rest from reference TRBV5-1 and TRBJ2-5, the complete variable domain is KAGVTQTPRYLIKTRGQQVTLSCSPISGHRSVSWYQQTPGQGLQFLFEYFSETQRNKGNFPGRFSGRQFSNSRSEMNVSTLELGDSALYLCASSTFSGEEQTQYFGPGTRLLVL.

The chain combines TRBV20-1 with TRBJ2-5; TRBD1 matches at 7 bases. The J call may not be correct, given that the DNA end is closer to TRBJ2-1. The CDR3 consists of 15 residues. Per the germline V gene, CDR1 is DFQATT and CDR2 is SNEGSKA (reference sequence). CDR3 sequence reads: CSARGDRERYNEQFF. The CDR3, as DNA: TGCAGTGCTAGGGGCGACAGGGAAAGGTACAATGAGCAGTTCTTC.

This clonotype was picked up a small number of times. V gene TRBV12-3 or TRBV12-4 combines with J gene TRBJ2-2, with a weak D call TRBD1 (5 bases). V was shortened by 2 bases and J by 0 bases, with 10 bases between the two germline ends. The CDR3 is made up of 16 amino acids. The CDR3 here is CASSLPRQTNTGELFF. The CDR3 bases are TGTGCCAGCAGTTTACCCAGACAGACGAACACCGGGGAGCTGTTTTTT.

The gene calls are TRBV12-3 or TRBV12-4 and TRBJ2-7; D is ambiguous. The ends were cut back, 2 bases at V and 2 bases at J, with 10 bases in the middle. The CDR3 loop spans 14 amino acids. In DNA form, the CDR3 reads TGTGCCAGCAGTTTATGGGGAAGGGCCTACGAGCAGTACTTC. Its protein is CASSLWGRAYEQYF.